What follows describes a single T cell receptor (beta chain). The CDR3 has 11 residues. This entry is derived from a study of blood T cell repertoires in COVID-19. Study summary: PBMCs, B-cell-depleted T cells, or T cells provided the cDNA or gDNA that made up the material.

Clones were read by immunoSEQ multiplex PCR, and TCRdb kept only the in-frame ones, dropping some. The sample has more than 75,000 clones; 84% are singletons. The sequencing input was peripheral blood. The V call is TRBV12-1, the J call TRBJ2-7; the table's TRBD2 call for D was not verified on the DNA. TRBV12-1 is flagged as a pseudogene. The receptor was derived from a human donor in a cohort sampled during active COVID-19. The CDR3 region is CASSFVCEQYF. The DNA for the CDR3 is TGTGCCAGCAGCTTTGTCTGCGAGCAGTACTTC.